This paragraph covers one T cell receptor (beta chain) sequence. Trimming at V came to 2 bases and at J to 4 bases, leaving 2 bases not matched to a gene. The CDR3 extends over 14 amino acids. CDR1 and CDR2 from the germline V gene are WSHSY and SAAADI. These data originate in a study of blood T cell repertoires in COVID-19. Repertoires were generated with immunoSEQ multiplex PCR, while TCRdb's copy carries only in-frame clones and drops some. Of approximately 190,000 clones listed, around 81% are singletons. The rearrangement links TRBV10-2 to TRBJ1-5; 7 bases align to TRBD1. Specimen: PBMCs or T cells enriched from blood (not recorded which). The receptor comes from a man aged 40-49 years who had recovered from COVID-19. CDR3 nucleotides: TGCGCCAGCAGTGAGGTACAGGGGAATCAGCCCCAGCATTTT. As protein: CASSEVQGNQPQHF.